This T cell receptor (beta chain) was observed in a study of cytomegalovirus exposure and HLA in healthy donors. General study findings and limits: The authors listed around 150 TCR beta chains as cytomegalovirus-associated. In the analysis, some V segments, TRBV6-2 and TRBV6-3 included, were excluded as indistinguishable. For most TCR sequences rarity was the rule, although some public TCRs occurred in many donors.

The length of the CDR3 is 15 residues. Trimming stripped 1 base from V and 1 base from J, with 10 bases between. Per the germline V gene, CDR1 is SGHVS and CDR2 is FNYEAQ. Primers for the PCR totalled 60 Vbeta and 13 Jbeta. The method was immunoSEQ multiplex PCR; TCRdb's version includes in-frame clones alone and lacks a portion of them. Of 99,000 or so clones listed, roughly three quarters are singletons. Notes on this clone: What it recognizes is unknown.

The V and J genes are TRBV7-6 and TRBJ1-1; D uncertain. The receptor comes from a male donor in good health and CMV-seropositive. The sample taken for sequencing was PBMCs. CDR3 residues: CASSLGAGGNTEAFF. CDR3 nucleotide sequence: TGTGCCAGCAGCTTAGGCGCAGGAGGGAACACTGAAGCTTTCTTT. The whole variable domain, remainder taken from reference TRBV7-6 and TRBJ1-1, is GAGVSQSPRYKVTKRGQDVALRCDPISGHVSLYWYRQALGQGPEFLTYFNYEAQQDKSGLPNDRFSAERPEGSISTLTIQRTEQRDSAMYRCASSLGAGGNTEAFFGQGTRLTVV.